This T cell receptor (beta chain) was captured by sequencing in a study of blood T cell repertoires in COVID-19 (dated by TCRdb to about 2020). Background on the whole study: Samples from collaborators originated in the United States, Italy and Spain and spanned both the acute and convalescent phases of COVID-19. HLA class I and class II types, where available, came from metadata supplied by the sample provider rather than from assay-based typing. Nearly every sample came with metadata listing a de-identified subject ID, COVID-19 status, age in years and sex. The repertoires were made available in a free public database intended to serve as a resource for research on the immune response to SARS-CoV-2. The prospective study material was composed of cDNA or gDNA derived from T cells, B-cell-depleted T cells, or PBMCs. Samples came from the ongoing ImmuneRACE study (first 160 participants) plus 1,254 subjects from 6 global collaborators. Subjects who had been exposed to COVID-19, were actively infected with it, or had recovered from it provided the deeply sampled blood TCRbeta repertoires that made up the dataset. Summary of the overall study and its limitations: Clinical and demographic metadata were provided uncurated, with the amount varying by source and participant.

From the germline V gene (reference sequence), CDR1 is LGHDT and CDR2 is YNNKEL. CDR3 length: 15 amino acids, cysteine to phenylalanine. The sequence is cut down to CDR3 DNA, 45 bases in frame from base 1. V trim: 5 bases; J trim: 2 bases; unmatched bases: 7. Collaborating institutions collected whole blood in K2EDTA tubes following their own protocols. For TCRbeta analysis, collaborator samples were shipped as frozen whole blood, as isolated PBMCs, or as DNA extracted from either sample type. TCRbeta CDR3 regions were amplified from genomic DNA by means of the immunoSEQ Assay, a bias-controlled multiplex PCR. In the paper's pipeline: Nucleated cell counts per sample were estimated from amplification of reference gene primers within the assay. To quantify the absolute abundance of each unique TCRbeta CDR3 rearrangement, sequence reads were collapsed and filtered. For each sample, productive Simpson clonality was calculated by taking the square root of Simpson's diversity index across productive rearrangements. Sourced from immuneACCESS, this table was stored by TCRdb with only in-frame sequences that have V and J called. A share of the clones is absent; for the studies checked, an unresolved V gene accounts for under half, and the remainder has no known explanation. V and J calls and clone size come straight from that table; D and trimming were deduced from the DNA. Recorded for this sample are 85,000 to 95,000 clones; 70% to 85% of them occurred a single time. The ten largest clones capture 6% to 8.5% of the sample.

Turning to this clone: No antigen is known for it. Per-base quality was not reported, and no clone a single base away is much larger than it.

The chain links TRBV3-1 (or the pseudogene TRBV3-2) with TRBJ2-7, and TRBD1 aligns with 9 junction nucleotides. The sequence came from a man between 65 and 85 years old with acute or convalescent COVID-19. The sample consisted of peripheral blood. CDR3 reads: CASSNRGTGPYEQYF. The sequence in DNA is TGTGCCAGCAGCAACCGGGGGACAGGGCCCTACGAGCAGTACTTC.